A single sample gave rise to the 9 T cell receptor beta chains below, sequenced in a study of cytomegalovirus exposure and HLA in healthy donors. PCR primers comprised 60 Vbeta and 13 Jbeta primers. Clones were read by immunoSEQ multiplex PCR, and TCRdb kept only the in-frame ones, dropping some. The table records about 180,000 clones, roughly 82% of them present only once. The material sequenced was PBMCs. The receptors shown here come from a man in his forties or fifties in good health and CMV-seronegative.

This chain joins TRBV13 and TRBJ1-5, with TRBD1 as a possible D gene (6 bases). The ends were cut back, 5 bases at V and 8 bases at J, with 19 bases in the middle. This CDR3 is 15 amino acids long. Per germline, CDR1 PRHDT and CDR2 FYEKMQ (reference sequence). Here the CDR3 reads CASSRSYRAHEPQHF. DNA for the CDR3: TGTGCCAGCAGCCGTTCCTACAGGGCCCATGAGCCCCAGCATTTT.

V and J are TRBV11-3 and TRBJ2-5; 10 bases are shared with TRBD2. V lost 3 bases to trimming and J lost 5 bases; unmatched junction nucleotides: 6. There are 15 residues in the CDR3. Germline CDR1 reads SGHNT; CDR2 reads YENEEA. CDR3: CASSLGSGGAETQYF. The CDR3 DNA is TGTGCCAGCAGCTTGGGCAGCGGGGGGGCGGAGACCCAGTACTTC.

The J gene is TRBJ1-2, the V gene TRBV10-3, with TRBD1 matching 7 bases. V lost 2 bases and J lost 4; bases outside the gene matches: 13. The CDR3 contains 17 residues. Germline values: CDR1 ENHRY, CDR2 SYGVKD. CDR3 sequence (DNA): TGTGCCATCAGTGAGGGGGCAGGGGGAACTTTGGCCTATGGCTACACCTTC. It specifies CAISEGAGGTLAYGYTF.

The chain recombines TRBV18 with TRBJ1-5; 7 bases match TRBD1. Trimming removed 4 bases from V and 0 bases from J; junction bases left unmatched: 9. This CDR3 region has 17 residues. Per the germline V gene, CDR1 is KGHSH and CDR2 is LQKENI. The CDR3 DNA reads as TGTGCCAGCTCACTATCGGGACAGTCTAATAGCAATCAGCCCCAGCATTTT. It translates to CASSLSGQSNSNQPQHF.

This rearrangement joins TRBV14 to TRBJ2-3; TRBD2 might be the D (6 bases). Germline V gene sequence: CDR1 SGHDN, CDR2 FVKESK. This CDR3 contains 15 residues. Trimming left V 5 bases short and J 1 base short, with 13 bases between. DNA for the CDR3: TGTGCCAGCAGCGATGGCGGGGAGGGCACAGATACGCAGTATTTT. Encoded protein: CASSDGGEGTDTQYF.

About this clone itself: Germline is not matched at one junction end, which may reflect a read error. This chain links TRBV6-4 with TRBJ2-5, with 13 nucleotides matching TRBD2. CDR1 MRHNA and CDR2 SNTAGT come from the germline V gene. This CDR3 region has 16 residues. The CDR3 loop is CAGSQLAGGPGETQYF. In DNA, the CDR3 is TGTGCCGGCAGTCAACTAGCGGGAGGGCCGGGAGAGACCCAGTACTTC.

The chain has TRBV2 and TRBJ1-2; D is perhaps TRBD1 (6 bases). The CDR3 runs 13 residues. Trimming pared 4 bases from V and 9 bases from J, leaving 15 bases between. CDR1 is SNHLY and CDR2 is FYNNEI in the germline V gene. CDR3 in amino acids: CASSVRQGRSYTF. The CDR3 DNA is TGTGCCAGCAGTGTGAGGCAGGGGAGAAGCTACACCTTC.

Here the CDR3 reads CASSTGTGNSKAFF. The CDR3 DNA sequence: TGTGCCAGTAGTACCGGGACAGGGAATAGTAAAGCTTTCTTT. The rearrangement joins TRBV19 to TRBJ1-1; 9 nucleotides line up with TRBD1. The CDR3 totals 14 residues. Trimming took 4 bases from V and 9 from J; bases not matched to a gene: 9. Per germline, CDR1 LNHDA and CDR2 SQIVND (reference sequence). Full variable domain (rest looked up from reference TRBV19 and TRBJ1-1): DGGITQSPKYLFRKEGQNVTLSCEQNLNHDAMYWYRQDPGQGLRLIYYSQIVNDFQKGDIAEGYSVSREKKESFPLTVTSAQKNPTAFYLCASSTGTGNSKAFFGQGTRLTVV.

This rearrangement joins TRBV27 to TRBJ2-3; 14 bases match TRBD2. The germline CDR1 and CDR2 sequences are MNHEY and SMNVEV (reference sequence). V trimming: 4 bases; J trimming: 2 bases; junction bases outside the gene matches: 14. This CDR3 is built from 20 residues. DNA of the CDR3: TGTGCCAGCAGTTGGGGGTCCTCGGGACTAGCGGGAGTTCCCACAGATACGCAGTATTTT. It codes for CASSWGSSGLAGVPTDTQYF.